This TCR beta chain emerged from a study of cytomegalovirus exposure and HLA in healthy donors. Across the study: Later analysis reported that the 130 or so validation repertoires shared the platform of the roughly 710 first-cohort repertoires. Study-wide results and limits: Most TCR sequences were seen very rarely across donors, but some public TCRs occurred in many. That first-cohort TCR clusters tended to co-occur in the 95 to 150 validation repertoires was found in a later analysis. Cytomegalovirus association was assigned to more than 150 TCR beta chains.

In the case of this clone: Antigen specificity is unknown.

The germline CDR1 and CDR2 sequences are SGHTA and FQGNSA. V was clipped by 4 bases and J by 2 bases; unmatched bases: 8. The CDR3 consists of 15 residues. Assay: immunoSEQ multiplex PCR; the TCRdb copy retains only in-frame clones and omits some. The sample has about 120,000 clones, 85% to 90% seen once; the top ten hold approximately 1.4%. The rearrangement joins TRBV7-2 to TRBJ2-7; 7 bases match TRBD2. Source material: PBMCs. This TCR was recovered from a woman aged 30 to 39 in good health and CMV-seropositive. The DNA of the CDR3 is TGTGCCAGCAGCTCCTGGGGAGGGACCCCCTACGAGCAGTACTTC. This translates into CASSSWGGTPYEQYF.